What follows are 22 T cell receptor beta chains derived from one specimen sequenced in a study of somatic mutations in cytotoxic T cells in rheumatoid arthritis. TCRdb's table, derived via immunoSEQ multiplex PCR, lists solely in-frame clones and lacks some. In the table there are several thousand clones, around 80% of which are singletons. Sequencing used CD8+ T cells sorted from blood. These receptors were collected from an adult with rheumatoid arthritis.

V is TRBV6-1 and J is TRBJ2-1, with 14 bases aligning to TRBD2. V was pared by 2 bases and J by 8 bases, with 2 bases of the junction left unmatched. Germline CDR1 and CDR2: MNHNS and SASEGT. The CDR3 length is 15 residues. The CDR3 region is CASSETTSGGDEQFF. CDR3 nucleotide sequence: TGTGCCAGCAGTGAAACGACTAGCGGGGGGGATGAGCAGTTCTTC.

This sequence joins TRBV5-4 and TRBJ1-2, with D maybe TRBD1 (6 bases). This CDR3 has 14 amino acids. Trimming shortened V by 5 bases and J by 3 bases, and 14 bases separated the two germline ends. Germline CDR1 reads SGHNT; CDR2 reads YYREEE (reference sequence). The CDR3 loop reads CASRLKQGYYGYTF. The CDR3 DNA reads as TGTGCCAGCAGACTCAAACAGGGTTACTATGGCTACACCTTC.

The gene calls are TRBV7-9 and TRBJ1-1, with 8 positions matching TRBD1. This CDR3 has 14 amino acids. CDR1 and CDR2 (germline): SEHNR, FQNEAQ (reference sequence). V lost 5 bases and J lost 6; bases outside the gene matches: 8. The CDR3 bases are TGTGCCAGCAGCCTGACAGGGGTTATCCCTGAAGCTTTCTTT. Translation gives CASSLTGVIPEAFF.

V and J are TRBV5-5 and TRBJ2-2; D remains ambiguous. V lost 4 bases and J 5 bases, leaving 6 bases between the germline ends. This CDR3 is built from 12 residues. CDR1 and CDR2 from the germline V gene are SGHKS and YYEKEE (reference sequence). Here the CDR3 reads CASSAYTGELFF. CDR3 bases: TGTGCCAGCAGCGCGTATACCGGGGAGCTGTTTTTT.

This clone was picked up a small number of times. The chain couples TRBV27 to TRBJ2-2; 8 bases align to TRBD2. The CDR3 loop spans 13 amino acids. CDR1 and CDR2 (germline): MNHEY, SMNVEV (reference sequence). V gave up 8 bases and J gave up 7 bases; unmatched junction bases: 6. The chain's CDR3 is CASRGGAYGELFF. CDR3 sequence (DNA): TGTGCCAGCCGGGGGGGCGCATACGGGGAGCTGTTTTTT.

The chain is built from TRBV28 and TRBJ2-7; TRBD2 agrees at 11 bases. With V trimmed by 11 bases and J by 6 bases, 12 bases remained unmatched. This CDR3 contains 14 residues. Germline CDR1 is MDHEN and CDR2 is SYDVKM. CDR3 bases: TGTGCCGGCAAAGCCGGGACTAGCGGAGCCGAGCAGTACTTC. Protein product: CAGKAGTSGAEQYF.

The sample holds one count of this clone. This rearrangement joins TRBV14 to TRBJ1-1; a weak D match, TRBD1 (5 bases). Germline CDR1 reads SGHDN; CDR2 reads FVKESK. This CDR3 is 15 amino acids long. Trimming pared 1 base from V and 5 bases from J, leaving 14 bases between. DNA for the CDR3: TGTGCCAGCAGCCAAGTGACCCCAGGGTGGACTGAAGCTTTCTTT. Translating it yields CASSQVTPGWTEAFF.

The chain employs TRBV6-1 and TRBJ2-2; D not resolved. The CDR3 loop spans 16 amino acids. Germline CDR1 and CDR2: MNHNS and SASEGT. V lost 3 bases to trimming and J lost 1 base, with 12 bases between them. The CDR3 is CASSDWVGWNTGELFF. CDR3 DNA: TGTGCCAGCAGTGATTGGGTAGGGTGGAACACCGGGGAGCTGTTTTTT.

The chain has TRBV7-9 and TRBJ1-1; D unclear. The germline V and J ends were trimmed by 1 base and 4 bases, with 1 base remaining between them. The germline gives CDR1 SEHNR, CDR2 FQNEAQ (reference sequence). The CDR3 covers 11 residues. CDR3 amino acids: CASSLVTEAFF. DNA of the CDR3: TGTGCCAGCAGCTTAGTCACTGAAGCTTTCTTT.

V usage is TRBV19 and J usage is TRBJ1-5; 8 nucleotides line up with TRBD1. The junction had 4 bases not matched to a gene; V was cut back by 5 bases and J by 4 bases. The CDR3 loop spans 14 amino acids. The germline V gene has CDR1 LNHDA and CDR2 SQIVND (reference sequence). The CDR3 nucleotides are TGTGCCAGTAGTGTGCAGGGGGCGAATCAGCCCCAGCATTTT. Amino acid sequence: CASSVQGANQPQHF. Combining the CDR3 with reference TRBV19 and TRBJ1-5 gives the whole variable domain DGGITQSPKYLFRKEGQNVTLSCEQNLNHDAMYWYRQDPGQGLRLIYYSQIVNDFQKGDIAEGYSVSREKKESFPLTVTSAQKNPTAFYLCASSVQGANQPQHFGDGTRLSIL.

The chain joins TRBV18 to TRBJ2-5, with 9 bases lining up with TRBD2. This CDR3 has 17 residues. Germline V lookup: CDR1 KGHSH, CDR2 LQKENI. Unmatched junction bases numbered 13, after V lost 3 bases and J lost 5 bases. The CDR3 here is CASSPTISGGHRETQYF. The CDR3 nucleotides are TGTGCCAGCTCACCCACAATTAGCGGGGGCCACAGGGAGACCCAGTACTTC.

The V and J genes are TRBV21-1 and TRBJ1-3; the table's D call, TRBD1, was not checked against the DNA. TRBV21-1 represents a pseudogene. The CDR3 length is 17 residues. CDR3 DNA sequence: TGTGCCAGCAGCTCGCCGACACATGGAATATCTGGAAACACCATATATTTT. Amino acids: CASSSPTHGISGNTIYF.

The chain employs TRBV6-1 and TRBJ2-7, with TRBD1 identical over 7 bases. Germline V gives CDR1 MNHNS, CDR2 SASEGT. The CDR3 is 14 amino acids. With V trimmed by 4 bases and J by 3 bases, 6 bases remained unmatched. The CDR3 DNA is TGTGCCAGCAGTGTCGGCAGGGGGAACTACGAGCAGTACGTC. Protein: CASSVGRGNYEQYV.

This clone was observed a few times. The chain recombines TRBV2 with TRBJ1-6; no clear D. The CDR3 sequence is 14 residues long. Germline V gene lookup returns CDR1 SNHLY and CDR2 FYNNEI. V dropped 5 bases and J dropped 7 bases, with 12 bases sitting between them. CDR3 DNA sequence: TGTGCCAGCAGTTGGACGGACGAGAATTCACCCCTCCACTTT. This codes for CASSWTDENSPLHF.

This chain joins TRBV7-9 and TRBJ2-3, with TRBD1 matching over 10 bases. Germline loops: CDR1 SEHNR, CDR2 FQNEAQ (reference sequence). J gave up 3 bases and V 1 base, and 7 bases lay outside the gene matches. The CDR3 has 17 amino acids. The CDR3 reads CASSLGVWDRGTDTQYF. The CDR3 DNA reads as TGTGCCAGCAGCTTAGGGGTTTGGGACAGGGGAACAGATACGCAGTATTTT.

V is TRBV2 and J is TRBJ1-1, with D unclear. The ends were cut back, 6 bases at V and 0 bases at J, with 14 bases in the middle. CDR3 length: 15 residues. CDR1 SNHLY and CDR2 FYNNEI come from the germline V gene. As DNA, the CDR3 is TGTGCCAGCAGAGCCACGAGAGGGATGAACACTGAAGCTTTCTTT. Translated, it gives CASRATRGMNTEAFF.

V usage is TRBV27 and J usage is TRBJ1-2; D is uncertain. Germline CDR1 reads MNHEY; CDR2 reads SMNVEV (reference sequence). Trimming took off 6 bases at V and 4 bases at J, with 12 bases between the two ends. This CDR3 has 13 residues. CDR3 loop: CASSSATRYGYTF. The CDR3 coding sequence is TGTGCCAGCAGCTCCGCCACGCGCTATGGCTACACCTTC.

The rearrangement links TRBV9 to TRBJ2-5; TRBD1 is a possible D gene (6 bases). Trimming pared 3 bases from V and 2 bases from J, leaving 11 bases between. Germline V gene lookup returns CDR1 SGDLS and CDR2 YYNGEE. CDR3 length: 14 residues. The CDR3 sequence: CASSGNRAQETQYF. CDR3 sequence (DNA): TGTGCCAGCAGCGGAAACAGGGCTCAAGAGACCCAGTACTTC.

The V gene is TRBV11-2, the J gene TRBJ2-3; D not certain. Trimming shortened V by 0 bases and J by 1 base, and 14 bases separated the two germline ends. CDR1 and CDR2 (germline): SGHAT, FQNNGV. The CDR3 contains 17 residues. The CDR3 here is CASSLDVRLYGTDTQYF. The CDR3 DNA sequence: TGTGCCAGCAGCTTAGATGTAAGGTTATATGGCACAGATACGCAGTATTTT.

The chain links TRBV6-1 to TRBJ2-7, with TRBD1 as a possible D gene (6 bases). This CDR3 has 14 residues. From germline, CDR1 is MNHNS and CDR2 SASEGT. Trimming stripped 6 bases from V and 5 bases from J, with 17 bases between. Here the CDR3 reads CASSELRTGNEQYF. In DNA, the CDR3 is TGTGCCAGCAGCGAACTCCGAACAGGGAACGAGCAGTACTTC.

The chain couples TRBV19 to TRBJ2-2, with unresolved D. Germline V CDR1 and CDR2: LNHDA, SQIVND (reference sequence). V was shortened by 7 bases and J by 5 bases, with 11 bases between the two germline ends. This CDR3 is built from 13 residues. CDR3: CASTKFETGELFF. In nucleotides, the CDR3 is TGTGCCAGTACGAAATTTGAGACCGGGGAGCTGTTTTTT.

The chain has TRBV28 and TRBJ2-7; TRBD2 matches 8 bases. The germline gives CDR1 MDHEN, CDR2 SYDVKM. The V segment lost 2 bases and the J segment 0 bases; nucleotides outside the gene matches: 6. This CDR3 comprises 16 residues. The CDR3 DNA sequence: TGTGCCAGCAGTTTAGGTAGCGGGGCCTACTCCTACGAGCAGTACTTC. Amino acid sequence: CASSLGSGAYSYEQYF.